These T cell receptor beta chains were read from a single sample in a study of T cell changes during pregnancy in multiple sclerosis. The table came from immunoSEQ multiplex PCR; TCRdb's copy has only in-frame clones and leaves some out. The sample comprises some 87,000 clones, about 92% of which are singletons, and around 0.21% rests with the top ten. Sequenced material: CD4+ T cells from peripheral blood mononuclear cells, taken before pregnancy. All receptors derive from a female donor with multiple sclerosis, enrolled in a pregnancy study. The CDR3 runs from the conserved cysteine through the conserved F or W. D genes are given only for firm matches. Expanded clones get a size class; other rows say once, few or many, or leave the size out.

V gene: TRBV19
clone size: -
J gene: TRBJ1-5
D gene: -
CDR3 length: 13
CDR3 protein: CASSIGGRTPQHF
CDR3 DNA: TGTGCCAGTAGCATCGGGGGAAGGACACCCCAGCATTTT

V gene: TRBV19
clone size: -
J gene: TRBJ2-7
D gene: TRBD2
CDR3 length: 14
CDR3 protein: CASSDGDYTYEQYF
CDR3 DNA: TGTGCCAGTAGTGATGGGGACTATACCTACGAGCAGTACTTC

V gene: TRBV4-1
clone size: -
J gene: TRBJ2-1
D gene: -
CDR3 length: 16
CDR3 protein: CASSQPAAKPGNEQFF
CDR3 DNA: TGCGCCAGCAGCCAACCCGCCGCGAAGCCCGGCAATGAGCAGTTCTTC

V gene: TRBV18
clone size: -
J gene: TRBJ1-1
D gene: -
CDR3 length: 14
CDR3 protein: CASSPNQGGAEAFF
CDR3 DNA: TGTGCCAGCTCACCGAACCAGGGAGGCGCTGAAGCTTTCTTT

V gene: TRBV28
clone size: -
J gene: TRBJ2-1
D gene: TRBD2
CDR3 length: 17
CDR3 protein: CASSSRASGTYYNEQFF
CDR3 DNA: TGTGCCAGCAGTTCTAGGGCTAGCGGGACTTACTACAATGAGCAGTTCTTC

V gene: TRBV10-2
clone size: -
J gene: TRBJ2-1
D gene: TRBD2
CDR3 length: 15
CDR3 protein: CASIVAGGTYNEQFF
CDR3 DNA: TGCGCCAGCATCGTAGCGGGAGGGACCTACAATGAGCAGTTCTTC

V gene: TRBV28
clone size: -
J gene: TRBJ1-2
D gene: TRBD1
CDR3 length: 14
CDR3 protein: CASSLTGLNYGYTF
CDR3 DNA: TGTGCCAGCAGTCTGACAGGGCTAAACTATGGCTACACCTTC

V gene: TRBV9
clone size: -
J gene: TRBJ2-5
D gene: TRBD2
CDR3 length: 15
CDR3 protein: CASSPVFGGEETQYF
CDR3 DNA: TGTGCCAGCAGCCCTGTGTTCGGGGGGGAGGAGACCCAGTACTTC

V gene: TRBV7-9
clone size: -
J gene: TRBJ2-1
D gene: TRBD2
CDR3 length: 16
CDR3 protein: CASSLAGGRALDEQFF
CDR3 DNA: TGTGCCAGCAGCTTAGCGGGCGGGAGGGCGTTGGATGAGCAGTTCTTC

V gene: TRBV7-9
clone size: -
J gene: TRBJ2-5
D gene: TRBD2
CDR3 length: 16
CDR3 protein: CASSLLAGIDQETQYF
CDR3 DNA: TGTGCCAGCAGCTTACTAGCGGGAATCGACCAAGAGACCCAGTACTTC

V gene: TRBV6-5
clone size: -
J gene: TRBJ2-1
D gene: TRBD1
CDR3 length: 16
CDR3 protein: CASSSRTGGGPNEQFF
CDR3 DNA: TGTGCCAGCAGTTCCCGGACAGGGGGCGGACCTAATGAGCAGTTCTTC

V gene: TRBV7-2
clone size: -
J gene: TRBJ2-7
D gene: TRBD1
CDR3 length: 14
CDR3 protein: CASSIGTGAYEQYF
CDR3 DNA: TGTGCCAGCAGCATCGGGACAGGGGCCTACGAGCAGTACTTC

V gene: TRBV10-3
clone size: -
J gene: TRBJ2-7
D gene: -
CDR3 length: 11
CDR3 protein: CAIRSGDEQYF
CDR3 DNA: TGTGCCATCAGGTCAGGGGACGAGCAGTACTTC

V gene: TRBV11-2
clone size: -
J gene: TRBJ2-1
D gene: TRBD2
CDR3 length: 15
CDR3 protein: CASSPRTSQYNEQFF
CDR3 DNA: TGTGCCAGCAGCCCCCGGACTAGCCAGTACAATGAGCAGTTCTTC

V gene: TRBV19
clone size: -
J gene: TRBJ2-1
D gene: TRBD2
CDR3 length: 18
CDR3 protein: CASSSPSSGGRLYNEQFF
CDR3 DNA: TGTGCCAGTAGTAGCCCGTCTAGCGGGGGACGACTGTACAATGAGCAGTTCTTC

V gene: TRBV30
clone size: -
J gene: TRBJ1-5
D gene: TRBD1
CDR3 length: 15
CDR3 protein: CAWTGPGQGYQPQHF
CDR3 DNA: TGTGCCTGGACCGGGCCGGGACAGGGTTATCAGCCCCAGCATTTT

V gene: TRBV19
clone size: -
J gene: TRBJ2-1
D gene: TRBD2
CDR3 length: 14
CDR3 protein: CASSQRGSYNEQFF
CDR3 DNA: TGTGCCAGTAGTCAGCGGGGGTCCTACAATGAGCAGTTCTTC

V gene: TRBV5-1
clone size: -
J gene: TRBJ2-3
D gene: TRBD1
CDR3 length: 15
CDR3 protein: CASSHPGQNTDTQYF
CDR3 DNA: TGCGCCAGCAGTCACCCGGGACAGAACACAGATACGCAGTATTTT

V gene: TRBV4-1
clone size: -
J gene: TRBJ2-3
D gene: -
CDR3 length: 15
CDR3 protein: CASSQVTVGADTQYF
CDR3 DNA: TGCGCCAGCAGCCAAGTGACAGTGGGCGCAGATACGCAGTATTTT

V gene: TRBV30
clone size: -
J gene: TRBJ1-3
D gene: TRBD1
CDR3 length: 13
CDR3 protein: CAWDRGSGNTIYF
CDR3 DNA: TGTGCCTGGGACAGGGGCTCTGGAAACACCATATATTTT

V gene: TRBV25-1
clone size: -
J gene: TRBJ2-3
D gene: -
CDR3 length: 11
CDR3 protein: CASRHTDTQYF
CDR3 DNA: TGTGCCAGCAGACATACAGATACGCAGTATTTT

V gene: TRBV6-1
clone size: -
J gene: TRBJ1-3
D gene: TRBD1
CDR3 length: 15
CDR3 protein: CASRGQVSSGNTIYF
CDR3 DNA: TGTGCCAGCAGAGGACAGGTTAGCTCTGGAAACACCATATATTTT

V gene: TRBV7-8
clone size: -
J gene: TRBJ2-7
D gene: -
CDR3 length: 14
CDR3 protein: CASSSLAIRAEQYF
CDR3 DNA: TGTGCCAGCAGCTCCCTAGCGATTCGGGCCGAGCAGTACTTC

V gene: TRBV9
clone size: -
J gene: TRBJ2-7
D gene: TRBD1
CDR3 length: 14
CDR3 protein: CASSEGQLVYEQYF
CDR3 DNA: TGTGCCAGCAGCGAGGGACAGCTAGTCTACGAGCAGTACTTC

V gene: TRBV7-3
clone size: -
J gene: TRBJ2-5
D gene: -
CDR3 length: 15
CDR3 protein: CASSASGGAGETQYF
CDR3 DNA: TGTGCCAGCAGCGCGTCCGGGGGAGCGGGAGAGACCCAGTACTTC

V gene: TRBV18
clone size: -
J gene: TRBJ2-7
D gene: -
CDR3 length: 12
CDR3 protein: CASCGENYEQYF
CDR3 DNA: TGTGCCAGCTGCGGAGAGAACTACGAGCAGTACTTC

V gene: TRBV27
clone size: once
J gene: TRBJ1-2
D gene: TRBD1
CDR3 length: 15
CDR3 protein: CASSTGQGPPYGYTF
CDR3 DNA: TGTGCCAGCAGTACAGGACAGGGGCCCCCTTATGGCTACACCTTC

V gene: TRBV5-1
clone size: -
J gene: TRBJ2-2
D gene: -
CDR3 length: 15
CDR3 protein: CASSPTTMDTGELFF
CDR3 DNA: TGCGCCAGCAGTCCCACAACCATGGACACCGGGGAGCTGTTTTTT

V gene: TRBV5-1
clone size: once
J gene: TRBJ2-3
D gene: TRBD2
CDR3 length: 20
CDR3 protein: CASSLNGIWGGSGRTDTQYF
CDR3 DNA: TGCGCCAGCAGCTTGAATGGGATCTGGGGGGGATCGGGTCGCACAGATACGCAGTATTTT

V gene: TRBV7-9
clone size: -
J gene: TRBJ2-7
D gene: TRBD2
CDR3 length: 15
CDR3 protein: CASSSKLAGGNEQYF
CDR3 DNA: TGTGCCAGCAGCTCTAAACTAGCGGGAGGCAACGAGCAGTACTTC

V gene: TRBV7-9
clone size: -
J gene: TRBJ2-7
D gene: TRBD1
CDR3 length: 12
CDR3 protein: CASGGQVYEQYF
CDR3 DNA: TGTGCCAGCGGAGGACAGGTTTACGAGCAGTACTTC

V gene: TRBV6-1
clone size: -
J gene: TRBJ2-3
D gene: -
CDR3 length: 14
CDR3 protein: CATRPGHQSDTQYF
CDR3 DNA: TGTGCCACCCGACCGGGACACCAATCAGATACGCAGTATTTT

V gene: TRBV2
clone size: -
J gene: TRBJ2-7
D gene: -
CDR3 length: 12
CDR3 protein: CASSVGGYEQYF
CDR3 DNA: TGTGCCAGCAGTGTGGGGGGATACGAGCAGTACTTC

V gene: TRBV4-1
clone size: -
J gene: TRBJ1-1
D gene: TRBD1
CDR3 length: 18
CDR3 protein: CASSQTTGGAVLNTEAFF
CDR3 DNA: TGCGCCAGCAGCCAAACGACAGGGGGCGCGGTCCTGAACACTGAAGCTTTCTTT

V gene: TRBV2
clone size: -
J gene: TRBJ2-2
D gene: -
CDR3 length: 15
CDR3 protein: CASSRRTADTGELFF
CDR3 DNA: TGTGCCAGCAGTCGAAGGACAGCCGACACCGGGGAGCTGTTTTTT

V gene: TRBV6-1
clone size: -
J gene: TRBJ1-5
D gene: TRBD1
CDR3 length: 14
CDR3 protein: CASTGQGRDQPQHF
CDR3 DNA: TGTGCCAGCACCGGACAGGGAAGGGATCAGCCCCAGCATTTT

V gene: TRBV4-1
clone size: -
J gene: TRBJ1-2
D gene: TRBD1
CDR3 length: 14
CDR3 protein: CASSQDFQGGGYTF
CDR3 DNA: TGCGCCAGCAGCCAAGACTTTCAGGGGGGCGGCTACACCTTC

V gene: TRBV19
clone size: -
J gene: TRBJ1-5
D gene: TRBD1
CDR3 length: 14
CDR3 protein: CASRGTGGVRSQHF
CDR3 DNA: TGTGCCAGTAGGGGGACAGGGGGGGTAAGATCCCAGCATTTT

V gene: TRBV28
clone size: -
J gene: TRBJ2-7
D gene: -
CDR3 length: 11
CDR3 protein: CASRLKAGWYF
CDR3 DNA: TGTGCCAGCAGGTTAAAGGCAGGGTGGTACTTC

V gene: TRBV27
clone size: -
J gene: TRBJ2-2
D gene: TRBD2
CDR3 length: 15
CDR3 protein: CASRELASNTGELFF
CDR3 DNA: TGTGCCAGCCGTGAACTAGCGTCGAACACCGGGGAGCTGTTTTTT

V gene: TRBV5-6
clone size: -
J gene: TRBJ1-6
D gene: TRBD1
CDR3 length: 16
CDR3 protein: CASSLERGQGATPLHF
CDR3 DNA: TGTGCCAGCAGCTTGGAAAGAGGACAGGGGGCTACACCCCTCCACTTT

V gene: TRBV5-5
clone size: -
J gene: TRBJ1-4
D gene: -
CDR3 length: 13
CDR3 protein: CASSFGSREKLFF
CDR3 DNA: TGTGCCAGCAGCTTCGGGTCTCGAGAAAAACTGTTTTTT

V gene: TRBV5-1
clone size: -
J gene: TRBJ2-6
D gene: TRBD1
CDR3 length: 17
CDR3 protein: CASSLGQGALGANVLTF
CDR3 DNA: TGCGCCAGCAGCTTGGGGCAGGGGGCACTCGGGGCCAACGTCCTGACTTTC

V gene: TRBV20-1
clone size: -
J gene: TRBJ1-5
D gene: -
CDR3 length: 10
CDR3 protein: CSVANQPQHF
CDR3 DNA: TGCAGTGTCGCGAATCAGCCCCAGCATTTT

V gene: TRBV7-9
clone size: -
J gene: TRBJ2-1
D gene: -
CDR3 length: 19
CDR3 protein: CASSLALRGLAKSYNEQFF
CDR3 DNA: TGTGCCAGCAGCTTAGCTCTAAGGGGACTGGCCAAATCCTACAATGAGCAGTTCTTC

V gene: TRBV27
clone size: -
J gene: TRBJ2-1
D gene: TRBD2
CDR3 length: 18
CDR3 protein: CASSGRGRGGSSYNEQFF
CDR3 DNA: TGTGCCAGCAGTGGAAGGGGGCGGGGGGGGAGCTCCTACAATGAGCAGTTCTTC

V gene: TRBV19
clone size: -
J gene: TRBJ2-1
D gene: -
CDR3 length: 16
CDR3 protein: CASSRTGGLGYNEQFF
CDR3 DNA: TGTGCCAGTAGTAGAACGGGGGGCCTGGGTTACAATGAGCAGTTCTTC

V gene: TRBV5-4
clone size: once
J gene: TRBJ1-4
D gene: TRBD1
CDR3 length: 16
CDR3 protein: CASSSSRGTAGEKLFF
CDR3 DNA: TGTGCCAGCAGCTCCTCTCGGGGGACAGCAGGGGAAAAACTGTTTTTT

V gene: TRBV30
clone size: -
J gene: TRBJ1-1
D gene: -
CDR3 length: 15
CDR3 protein: CAWSVPESFATEAFF
CDR3 DNA: TGTGCCTGGAGTGTACCCGAGTCATTCGCCACTGAAGCTTTCTTT

V gene: TRBV30
clone size: -
J gene: TRBJ2-7
D gene: -
CDR3 length: 14
CDR3 protein: CAWSKGGGGYEQYF
CDR3 DNA: TGTGCCTGGAGTAAGGGAGGGGGGGGCTACGAGCAGTACTTC

V gene: TRBV7-9
clone size: -
J gene: TRBJ1-2
D gene: -
CDR3 length: 13
CDR3 protein: CASSLSGSYGYTF
CDR3 DNA: TGTGCCAGCAGCTTATCAGGGTCCTATGGCTACACCTTC

V gene: TRBV11-2
clone size: once
J gene: TRBJ2-3
D gene: -
CDR3 length: 14
CDR3 protein: CASSLQGSTDTQYF
CDR3 DNA: TGTGCCAGCAGCTTACAGGGAAGCACAGATACGCAGTATTTT

V gene: TRBV9
clone size: -
J gene: TRBJ2-2
D gene: -
CDR3 length: 14
CDR3 protein: CASSVYRNTGELFF
CDR3 DNA: TGTGCCAGCAGCGTATACAGAAACACCGGGGAGCTGTTTTTT